This T cell receptor (beta chain) comes out of a study of blood T cells in healthy people across ages. Overall study: Through template switching, about one barcoded beta molecule was captured per two T cells, as measured in model experiments.

On this clonotype: What it recognizes is unknown.

A second 7 to 11 cycle PCR used barcoded and J-beta primers. TCRdb redid the calling of the 5' RACE reads with MiXCR, one entry per CDR3 protein. In the table there are some 690,000 distinct CDR3 sequences, 22% of which are singletons. Study-wide points: Naive CD4+ cells and diversity were both higher in long-lived donors than in aged donors.

Staff drew roughly 10 milliliters of peripheral blood from each donor. A minimum of 6 micrograms of total RNA was extracted per sample. CDR1 and CDR2 (germline): MNHEY, SVGAGI. Deletions cut 6 bases from V and 4 bases from J, with 18 bases between. There are 15 residues in the CDR3. The sequence was collected from a man in his sixties or seventies in good health. The sequencing sample was made of blood. V usage is TRBV6-5 and J usage is TRBJ1-1; possible D gene TRBD1, 6 bases. CDR3 coding DNA: TGTGCCAGCAGACTTTGGACAGTCATGACCACTGAAGCTTTCTTT. Its translation: CASRLWTVMTTEAFF.